This entry describes one T cell receptor (beta chain). Only in-frame clones appear in the TCRdb table, and some are missing; sequencing was by immunoSEQ multiplex PCR. The sample has about 130,000 clones, about 85% seen once. The sample comes from a study of blood T cell repertoires in COVID-19. The clonotype comes from an elderly woman with acute or convalescent COVID-19. Sequencing was performed on peripheral blood.

This CDR3 is CASSPDKASDGGYTF. Written as DNA, the CDR3 is TGTGCCAGCTCACCCGATAAGGCCTCAGACGGGGGCTACACCTTC. V usage is TRBV18 and J usage is TRBJ1-2, with D uncertain. V lost 3 bases and J 8 bases, leaving 19 bases between the germline ends. Germline V gene lookup returns CDR1 KGHSH and CDR2 LQKENI. This CDR3 contains 15 residues.